The entry below describes one TCR beta chain. The data originate from a study of technical replicates of blood from a handful of donors. Germline values: CDR1 LNHDA, CDR2 SQIVND (reference sequence). V lost 4 bases and J lost 3; bases outside the gene matches: 6. CDR3 length equals 14 residues. TCRdb's table, derived via immunoSEQ multiplex PCR, lists solely in-frame clones and lacks some. The sample yields approximately 12,000 clones, approximately 94% seen once. This clonotype was obtained from a human donor in good health. The rearrangement uses TRBV19 and TRBJ2-7; the match to TRBD1 covers 7 bases. Sequenced: PBMCs. The CDR3 loop reads CASSKTGTIYEQYF. The CDR3, as DNA: TGTGCCAGTAGTAAGACAGGGACGATCTACGAGCAGTACTTC.